This TCR beta chain was obtained from a study of T cells in Graves' hyperthyroidism and ophthalmopathy. TCR beta CDR3 regions were amplified from RNA transcripts. When the TCR CDR3 underwent first-round RT-PCR, the HTBI primer set was used. TCRdb reanalysed the multiplex PCR reads using MiXCR and keeps one entry per CDR3 protein. The data contain 200,000 to 250,000 distinct CDR3 sequences, less than 20% of them singletons. This clonotype was counted at least ten times. Diagnostic assessment was based on clinical symptoms, serum thyroxine and TRAb, thyroid ultrasound and orbital computed tomography. This TCR derives from a woman younger than 30 with Graves' ophthalmopathy. The sequenced sample consisted of blood.

CDR3 in DNA: TGCAGTGCTAGACAGCAGGGACAGGGGGGACAGAACACTGAAGCTTTCTTT. It translates to CSARQQGQGGQNTEAFF. The chain joins TRBV20-1 to TRBJ1-1, with 11 bases fitting TRBD1. Germline CDR1 and CDR2: DFQATT and SNEGSKA (reference sequence). The CDR3 spans 17 residues. V lost 2 bases to trimming and J lost 1 base; unmatched junction nucleotides: 9.